The present T cell receptor beta chain was sequenced within a study of T cell responses to AZD1222 COVID-19 vaccine. The length of the CDR3 is 15 residues. The V gene lost 0 bases and the J gene lost 1 base, with 9 bases spanning the gap. CDR1 KGHSH and CDR2 LQKENI come from the germline V gene. This table comes from immunoSEQ multiplex PCR, and its TCRdb copy is limited to in-frame clones, with some not included. Of about 63,000 clones in the sample, around four fifths were seen once. This receptor was obtained from an adult who received the AZD1222 COVID-19 vaccine. The sample here was peripheral blood, taken 28 days after the second AZD1222 dose. The V and J genes are TRBV18 and TRBJ1-1; the D is unclear. CDR3 in DNA: TGTGCCAGCTCACCACCGTCAGGACGGAACACTGAAGCTTTCTTT. As protein: CASSPPSGRNTEAFF.